This passage covers 9 T cell receptor beta chains from one sample sequenced in a study of blood T cell repertoires in COVID-19. Clones were sequenced by immunoSEQ multiplex PCR, and TCRdb holds only the in-frame ones, with some missing. The table has approximately 320,000 clones, roughly 87% seen once. What was sequenced was PBMCs or T cells enriched from blood (not recorded which). Source of these receptors: a woman aged 18-29 years who had recovered from COVID-19.

The V and J genes are TRBV28 and TRBJ2-7, with TRBD2 identical over 7 bases. Per germline, CDR1 MDHEN and CDR2 SYDVKM. V lost 6 bases, J lost 6 bases, and 20 bases stayed unmatched. The CDR3 sequence is 17 residues long. CDR3 in amino acids: CASREVAGAGRVREQYF. DNA for the CDR3: TGTGCCAGCAGAGAGGTGGCGGGAGCTGGGAGAGTACGCGAGCAGTACTTC.

V and J are TRBV6-1 and TRBJ2-1; 12 nucleotides line up with TRBD2. CDR3 length: 13 amino acids. Germline CDR1 and CDR2: MNHNS and SASEGT. Losses at the gene ends were 10 bases for V and 8 bases for J; bases not matched to a gene: 6. The CDR3 protein is CATLAGGWDEQFF. The CDR3 DNA follows: TGTGCCACCCTAGCGGGGGGGTGGGATGAGCAGTTCTTC.

The chain employs TRBV14 and TRBJ2-4; 9 nucleotides agree with TRBD1. CDR1 is SGHDN, CDR2 FVKESK, per germline. This CDR3 has 12 amino acids. Trimming removed 3 bases from V and 15 bases from J; junction bases left unmatched: 6. The CDR3 loop reads CASSHTGGWPYF. As DNA, the CDR3 is TGTGCCAGCAGCCATACAGGGGGCTGGCCGTACTTC. The full variable domain, completed using reference TRBV14 and TRBJ2-4, is EAGVTQFPSHSVIEKGQTVTLRCDPISGHDNLYWYRRVMGKEIKFLLHFVKESKQDESGMPNNRFLAERTGGTYSTLKVQPAELEDSGVYFCASSHTGGWPYFGAGTRLSVL.

This clone was detected ten times or more. This chain uses TRBV24-1 with TRBJ2-7, with 9 nucleotides matching TRBD2. The CDR3 covers 14 residues. Germline V CDR1 and CDR2: KGHDR, SFDVKD. V lost 4 bases to trimming and J lost 6 bases; unmatched junction nucleotides: 6. CDR3 in DNA: TGTGCCACCAGTGAACCGGGACTAGCTTCCGAGCAGTACTTC. This gives the protein CATSEPGLASEQYF.

The genes are TRBV4-3 and TRBJ1-1; D unresolved. V lost 1 base to trimming and J lost 2 bases, with 5 bases between them. The CDR3 length is 13 residues. Per the germline V gene, CDR1 is LGHNA and CDR2 is YSLEER. The CDR3 reads CASSQVSNTEAFF. The CDR3 bases are TGCGCCAGCAGCCAAGTGTCAAACACTGAAGCTTTCTTT.

The table lists this clone with a count of one. The rearrangement joins TRBV5-4 to TRBJ2-2, with a tentative D call TRBD1 (6 bases). The CDR3 sequence is 15 residues long. Germline V CDR1 and CDR2: SGHNT, YYREEE (reference sequence). Between the trimmed V and J ends, which lost 5 bases and 3 bases, there was a span of 14 bases. CDR3 loop: CASRNGQGHTGELFF. CDR3 sequence (DNA): TGTGCCAGCAGAAATGGCCAGGGGCACACCGGGGAGCTGTTTTTT.

The gene calls are TRBV5-1 and TRBJ1-3, with no clear D. The CDR3 runs 13 residues. V was shortened by 3 bases and J by 8 bases, with 12 bases between the two germline ends. Germline-derived CDR1 and CDR2 are SGHRS and YFSETQ. The CDR3 region is CASSSAVGDTIYF. The CDR3 coding sequence is TGCGCCAGCAGCTCCGCCGTCGGGGACACCATATATTTT.

There are a few counts of this clone. The chain's CDR3 is CASSPPTGNTEAFF. Written as DNA, the CDR3 is TGTGCCAGCAGCCCGCCGACAGGGAACACTGAAGCTTTCTTT. The chain has TRBV7-9 and TRBJ1-1; maybe TRBD1 (6 bases). Germline CDR1 and CDR2: SEHNR and FQNEAQ (reference sequence). This CDR3 is built from 14 residues. V was trimmed by 5 bases and J by 1 base, leaving 11 bases between them.

This chain joins TRBV9 and TRBJ2-7; 11 bases are shared with TRBD2. The CDR3 totals 13 residues. V was clipped by 3 bases and J by 7 bases; unmatched bases: 3. The germline V gene encodes CDR1 SGDLS and CDR2 YYNGEE. CDR3 in amino acids: CASSAGLAEEQYF. For the CDR3, the DNA is TGTGCCAGCAGCGCGGGACTAGCGGAAGAGCAGTACTTC. The variable domain in full, completed from reference TRBV9 and TRBJ2-7, reads DSGVTQTPKHLITATGQRVTLRCSPRSGDLSVYWYQQSLDQGLQFLIQYYNGEERAKGNILERFSAQQFPDLHSELNLSSLELGDSALYFCASSAGLAEEQYFGPGTRLTVT.